This TCR beta chain was found in a study of blood T cell repertoires in COVID-19. Study-level information: Sites in the United States, Italy and Spain provided acute and convalescent COVID-19 samples. T cells, B-cell-depleted T cells, or PBMCs provided the cDNA or gDNA that served as material.

How the authors handled the data: Estimates of nucleated cell counts were drawn from the amplification of reference gene primers. The repertoire was sequenced with immunoSEQ multiplex PCR; TCRdb's copy has only in-frame clones and lacks some. Clone size and V and J calls were adopted from that table, with D and trimming inferred from the DNA. Of roughly 160,000 clones listed, around 90% are singletons. This clone has a handful of counts. The germline gives CDR1 LNHDA, CDR2 SQIVND (reference sequence). The germline V and J ends were trimmed by 5 bases and 4 bases, with 20 bases remaining between them. The CDR3 totals 16 residues.

Sequenced input: peripheral blood. The TCR originated in a man in his sixties with acute or convalescent COVID-19. The rearrangement links TRBV19 to TRBJ1-2, with a possible D match to TRBD1 (6 bases). Written as DNA, the CDR3 is TGTGCCAGTAGTTCCCAAGCAGGGGTCGCTAGCTATGGCTACACCTTC. Protein product: CASSSQAGVASYGYTF.